This T cell receptor (beta chain) was captured in a study of blood T cell repertoires in COVID-19. TCRdb keeps only in-frame clones here, not all; method: immunoSEQ multiplex PCR. The sample records approximately 150,000 clones, around 80% being singletons. CDR1 is KGHSH and CDR2 is LQKENI in the germline V gene. V was pared by 3 bases and J by 2 bases, with 4 bases of the junction left unmatched. This CDR3 has 15 amino acids. The sequenced sample was PBMCs or T cells enriched from blood (not recorded which). This rearrangement joins TRBV18 to TRBJ1-5, with 7 bases that match TRBD1. The TCR comes from a man in his 70s who had been exposed to COVID-19. The CDR3 bases are TGTGCCAGCTCACCTAATACAGGGGGCAATCAGCCCCAGCATTTT. Protein product: CASSPNTGGNQPQHF.